These T cell receptor beta chains were read from a single sample in a study of cytomegalovirus exposure and HLA in healthy donors. Repertoires were generated with immunoSEQ multiplex PCR, while TCRdb's copy carries only in-frame clones and drops some. This table holds 130,000 or so clones, roughly 79% found once. Material: PBMCs. The receptor source for this set is a male donor in good health and CMV-seronegative. CDR3s include the opening cysteine and the closing phenylalanine or tryptophan. The D gene is left open where the match is weak. Clone sizes are given selectively: once, few, many, or a class where the clone is expanded.

j_call: TRBJ2-1; v_call: TRBV29-1; d_call: .; clone_size: .; cdr3_aa: CSVLSISGGNSYNEQFF; cdr3_nt: TGCAGCGTTTTGTCAATATCAGGGGGGAACTCCTACAATGAGCAGTTCTTC
j_call: TRBJ1-4; v_call: TRBV14; d_call: .; clone_size: .; cdr3_aa: CASSQVKISGYNEKLFF; cdr3_nt: TGTGCCAGCAGCCAGGTGAAGATCTCGGGGTATAATGAAAAACTGTTTTTT
j_call: TRBJ1-1; v_call: TRBV12-5; d_call: .; clone_size: .; cdr3_aa: CASGFDRYTEAFF; cdr3_nt: TGTGCTAGTGGATTCGACAGATACACTGAAGCTTTCTTT
j_call: TRBJ1-2; v_call: TRBV6-1; d_call: .; clone_size: few; cdr3_aa: CASSVGDYGYTF; cdr3_nt: TGTGCCAGCAGTGTCGGAGACTATGGCTACACCTTC
j_call: TRBJ1-4; v_call: TRBV19; d_call: .; clone_size: .; cdr3_aa: CASSGVQAGNEKLFF; cdr3_nt: TGTGCCAGTAGTGGAGTACAGGCGGGGAATGAAAAACTGTTTTTT
j_call: TRBJ2-1; v_call: TRBV19; d_call: TRBD2; clone_size: once; cdr3_aa: CASSLGGGANNEQFF; cdr3_nt: TGTGCCAGTAGTCTGGGCGGGGGGGCTAACAATGAGCAGTTCTTC
j_call: TRBJ2-5; v_call: TRBV5-1; d_call: TRBD2; clone_size: .; cdr3_aa: CASSSPSGGTETQYF; cdr3_nt: TGCGCCAGCAGCTCTCCTTCGGGGGGGACGGAGACCCAGTACTTC
j_call: TRBJ2-3; v_call: TRBV6-5; d_call: .; clone_size: .; cdr3_aa: CASSYSDSGTDTQYF; cdr3_nt: TGTGCCAGCAGTTACTCAGACTCGGGTACAGATACGCAGTATTTT
j_call: TRBJ2-1; v_call: TRBV7-9; d_call: .; clone_size: .; cdr3_aa: CASELDNEQFF; cdr3_nt: TGTGCCAGCGAATTAGACAATGAGCAGTTCTTC
j_call: TRBJ1-4; v_call: TRBV7-9; d_call: .; clone_size: once; cdr3_aa: CASTLSATNEKLFF; cdr3_nt: TGTGCCAGTACCCTTTCGGCAACTAATGAAAAACTGTTTTTT
j_call: TRBJ2-3; v_call: TRBV2; d_call: .; clone_size: .; cdr3_aa: CASSDIGGEATDTQYF; cdr3_nt: TGTGCCAGCAGTGATATTGGCGGGGAAGCTACAGATACGCAGTATTTT
j_call: TRBJ2-1; v_call: TRBV27; d_call: .; clone_size: once; cdr3_aa: CASSLGVAVSYNEQFF; cdr3_nt: TGTGCCAGCAGTTTGGGGGTAGCGGTTTCCTACAATGAGCAGTTCTTC
j_call: TRBJ2-7; v_call: TRBV2; d_call: TRBD1; clone_size: .; cdr3_aa: CASRLTGSSYEQYF; cdr3_nt: TGTGCCAGCAGGTTGACAGGGAGCTCCTACGAGCAGTACTTC
j_call: TRBJ2-3; v_call: TRBV7-2; d_call: .; clone_size: .; cdr3_aa: CASSLGGLVLADTQYF; cdr3_nt: TGTGCCAGCAGCTTAGGAGGGCTAGTTCTCGCAGATACGCAGTATTTT
j_call: TRBJ2-1; v_call: TRBV7-9; d_call: .; clone_size: .; cdr3_aa: CASSRLGNEQFF; cdr3_nt: TGTGCCAGCAGCCGACTAGGCAATGAGCAGTTCTTC
j_call: TRBJ1-3; v_call: TRBV6-1; d_call: .; clone_size: once; cdr3_aa: CASRDSAGNTIYF; cdr3_nt: TGTGCCAGCAGGGACAGTGCCGGAAACACCATATATTTT
j_call: TRBJ1-4; v_call: TRBV5-1; d_call: TRBD1; clone_size: few; cdr3_aa: CASSLGDRGPWEKLFF; cdr3_nt: TGCGCCAGCAGCTTGGGGGACAGGGGTCCTTGGGAAAAACTGTTTTTT
j_call: TRBJ1-5; v_call: TRBV6-1; d_call: TRBD1; clone_size: .; cdr3_aa: CASSRDRGRVQPQHF; cdr3_nt: TGTGCCAGCAGCCGAGACAGGGGGCGCGTTCAGCCCCAGCATTTT